This TCR beta chain was observed in a study of T cell responses to AZD1222 COVID-19 vaccine. Of note for this clone: Its antigen is currently unknown.

Pooling covered second doses at about 4 or about 12 weeks. Losses at the gene ends were 2 bases for V and 2 bases for J; bases not matched to a gene: 6. The V gene's germline CDR1 is SGHRS and CDR2 YFSETQ. The CDR3 has 15 residues. Generated by immunoSEQ multiplex PCR, the TCRdb table keeps only in-frame clones and is missing some. The table lists approximately 120,000 clones, 70% to 90% of them singletons, with around 4.5% in the top ten. General study results and limits: Reports indicate that nearly half of spike-specific TCRs are directed at unmutated variant regions. After two AZD1222 doses, spike-specific TCR breadth and depth rose versus day 0.

This sequence was found in an adult who received the AZD1222 COVID-19 vaccine. V is TRBV5-1 and J is TRBJ2-5, with 7 bases lining up with TRBD2. Sequenced material: peripheral blood, taken 28 days after the second AZD1222 dose. The CDR3 region has the DNA TGCGCCAGCAGCTTCGACGGGGGGAGGCAAGAGACCCAGTACTTC. Its translation is CASSFDGGRQETQYF.